This T cell receptor beta chain was sequenced for a study of CXCR3-negative and CXCR3-positive naive CD8 T cells. Triplicates of 300,000 or so cells were sorted from each CD8+ T cell subset. Points from the study as a whole: CXCR3-positive naive cells carried more hydrophobic TRB CDR3s than CXCR3-negative naive cells did.

TRB cDNA libraries were made by UMI-labeled 5' RACE. TCRdb reprocessed the 5' RACE reads; each CDR3 protein has one entry and no DNA is given. The sample's table shows 75,000 to 100,000 distinct CDR3 sequences. On this clonotype itself: Its antigen remains unknown.

The CDR3 contains 15 residues. In germline, CDR1 is MNHNY, CDR2 SVGAGI (reference sequence). The chain joins TRBV6-6 to TRBJ2-1. This receptor was taken from a human donor in good health. Some clones in this sample may be carry-over from other donors' samples. The material sequenced was naive CXCR3+ CD8+ T cells from blood. Subset meaning: CD45RO-CCR7+CD27+CD95- naive CD8+ T cells expressing CXCR3 (TNR3+). The CDR3 sequence: CASSYLEGSYNEQFF.